A selection of T cell receptor beta chains follows, all from one sample in a study of blood T cell repertoires in COVID-19. The repertoire was sequenced with immunoSEQ multiplex PCR; TCRdb's copy has only in-frame clones and lacks some. The sample holds about 35,000 clones, approximately 89% seen once. Sequences were obtained from peripheral blood. Source of these receptors: a man aged 55 to 69 with active or convalescent COVID-19. Both conserved end residues are part of each CDR3. The D gene is left open where the match is weak. Clone size is shown for a subset of rows, as once, few, many or a class of expanded clone.

size: NA
V: TRBV7-2
J: TRBJ2-1
length: 15
D: NA
DNA: TGTGCCAGCAGAGGGGGGCAGGGAGGGTTCGGTGAGCAGTTCTTC
CDR3: CASRGGQGGFGEQFF

size: NA
V: TRBV2
J: TRBJ1-5
length: 15
D: NA
DNA: TGTGCCAGCAGCCTCCAAACAAACCAAAATCAGCCCCAGCATTTT
CDR3: CASSLQTNQNQPQHF

size: NA
V: TRBV5-1
J: TRBJ2-2
length: 14
D: NA
DNA: TGCGCCAGCAGTTCAAACGTGGGCCCCGGGGAGCTGTTTTTT
CDR3: CASSSNVGPGELFF

size: NA
V: TRBV12-3/TRBV12-4
J: TRBJ1-2
length: 13
D: TRBD1
DNA: TGTGCCAGCAGTTTCGACAGGGGTTTTGGCTACACCTTC
CDR3: CASSFDRGFGYTF

size: few
V: TRBV15
J: TRBJ2-2
length: 18
D: TRBD2
DNA: TGTGCCACCAGCAGAGGGGGAACTAGCGGGAGTGGGGCCGGGGAGCTGTTTTTT
CDR3: CATSRGGTSGSGAGELFF

size: NA
V: TRBV6-6
J: TRBJ2-1
length: 14
D: TRBD2
DNA: TGTGCCAGCAGTCTCCAGCGGGAGATCAATGAGCAGTTCTTC
CDR3: CASSLQREINEQFF

size: NA
V: TRBV9
J: TRBJ2-1
length: 16
D: TRBD2
DNA: TGTGCCAGCAGCATCCACGGGGGGAGCTCCTACAATGAGCAGTTCTTC
CDR3: CASSIHGGSSYNEQFF

size: NA
V: TRBV28
J: TRBJ1-2
length: 15
D: NA
DNA: TGTGCCAGCAGTTTAGTCAACTTCGGTGGCTATGGCTACACCTTC
CDR3: CASSLVNFGGYGYTF

size: NA
V: TRBV11-2
J: TRBJ1-3
length: 15
D: NA
DNA: TGTGCCAGCAGCTTAGGTCACGGGGGTGGAAACACCATATATTTT
CDR3: CASSLGHGGGNTIYF

size: many
V: TRBV11-2
J: TRBJ2-3
length: 12
D: TRBD2
DNA: TGTGCCAGCAGCCCTAGCGGGGATACGCAGTATTTT
CDR3: CASSPSGDTQYF

size: NA
V: TRBV6-5
J: TRBJ1-2
length: 15
D: NA
DNA: TGTGCCAGCACTTTTAATGGGAGACCCAACTATGGCTACACCTTC
CDR3: CASTFNGRPNYGYTF

size: once
V: TRBV18
J: TRBJ2-1
length: 12
D: NA
DNA: TGTGCCAGCTCACCACCCGGGACAGAGCAGTTCTTC
CDR3: CASSPPGTEQFF

size: NA
V: TRBV28
J: TRBJ1-5
length: 16
D: NA
DNA: TGTGCCAGCAGTTTCATGGGAAGGGGGTGGAATCAGCCCCAGCATTTT
CDR3: CASSFMGRGWNQPQHF

size: NA
V: TRBV9
J: TRBJ2-2
length: 16
D: TRBD2
DNA: TGTGCCAGCAGCCCTCGTGGTAGCGGGCCCACCGGGGAGCTGTTTTTT
CDR3: CASSPRGSGPTGELFF

size: NA
V: TRBV4-1
J: TRBJ2-1
length: 16
D: TRBD2
DNA: TGCGCCAGCAGCCTAGTAGGGACTAGCGACTACAATGAGCAGTTCTTC
CDR3: CASSLVGTSDYNEQFF

size: NA
V: TRBV6-2/TRBV6-3
J: TRBJ1-2
length: 17
D: NA
DNA: TGTGCCAGCAGTTCGACCCCCAGGGAAAAGACAGAACGTGGCTACACCTTC
CDR3: CASSSTPREKTERGYTF

size: NA
V: TRBV11-3
J: TRBJ2-5
length: 14
D: NA
DNA: TGTGCCAGCAGCCCGCGACGGGGTTTGGAGACCCAGTACTTC
CDR3: CASSPRRGLETQYF

size: once
V: TRBV6-4
J: TRBJ2-1
length: 15
D: TRBD2
DNA: TGTGCCAGCAGTGTGACCGGGGGGACCGGGAATGAGCAGTTCTTC
CDR3: CASSVTGGTGNEQFF

size: once
V: TRBV28
J: TRBJ1-5
length: 16
D: TRBD1
DNA: TGTGCCAGCAGGCCGCCGGGACAGCCTTACAATCAGCCCCAGCATTTT
CDR3: CASRPPGQPYNQPQHF

size: many
V: TRBV5-4
J: TRBJ1-3
length: 15
D: NA
DNA: TGTGCCAGCAGCTTATCCCCAGTCTCTGGAAACACCATATATTTT
CDR3: CASSLSPVSGNTIYF